This passage covers 10 T cell receptor beta chains from one sample sequenced in a study of human T cells and chemical hapten exposure. TCRdb recomputed calls from the RACE reads with MiXCR, one row per CDR3 protein. The table shows some 330,000 distinct CDR3 sequences, with 5% to 6.5% occurring only once. Time point meaning: pre-sensitization, week 0. Specified treatment: therapeutic diphenylcyclopropenone sensitization with weekly scalp DPC. The sample in question was whole blood, obtained in connection with sensitization to the hapten diphenylcyclopropenone (DPC). All receptors come from a young woman with alopecia areata. Some clones in this sample may be carry-over from other donors' samples.

The V call is TRBV2, the J call TRBJ1-1; TRBD1 is a possible D gene (5 bases). Germline lookup yields CDR1 SNHLY and CDR2 FYNNEI. Trimming cost V 8 bases and J 3 bases, with 13 bases left between them. This CDR3 is 13 amino acids long. For the CDR3, the DNA is TGTGCCAGCCTCCGCGGACATTACACTGAAGCTTTCTTT. Amino acids: CASLRGHYTEAFF.

The J gene is TRBJ2-1, the V gene TRBV5-6, with 7 nucleotides matching TRBD2. The CDR3 runs to 17 residues. Germline V CDR1 and CDR2: SGHDT, YYEEEE. V dropped 4 bases and J dropped 10; count of bases not matched to a gene: 20. The CDR3 sequence is CASSIVGGSLQSGEQFF. Written as DNA, the CDR3 is TGTGCCAGCAGCATCGTCGGGGGGTCCCTGCAGTCCGGAGAGCAGTTCTTC.

This clonotype has ten or more counts. This chain links TRBV4-1 with TRBJ1-3, with 7 nucleotides matching TRBD1. Germline V CDR1 and CDR2: MGHRA, YSYEKL. V shed 0 bases and J 4 bases; nucleotides not matched to a gene: 9. The CDR3 sequence is 17 residues long. Here the CDR3 DNA reads TGCGCCAGCAGCCAAGAATGGGGGAGACAGGGAGGAAACACCATATATTTT. This translates into CASSQEWGRQGGNTIYF.

The chain links TRBV29-1 to TRBJ2-5; perhaps TRBD2 as D (6 bases). This CDR3 is built from 12 residues. V gave up 3 bases and J gave up 5 bases, with 10 bases separating them. Looked up from germline, CDR1 is SQVTM and CDR2 is ANQGSEA. The CDR3, as DNA: TGCAGCGTTGAGGGCGGGATCGAGACCCAGTACTTC. Translation gives CSVEGGIETQYF.

The gene calls are TRBV6-5 and TRBJ2-7, with a weak D call TRBD1 (5 bases). V lost 5 bases and J 3 bases, leaving 20 bases between the germline ends. Looked up from germline, CDR1 is MNHEY and CDR2 is SVGAGI. This CDR3 is built from 16 residues. The CDR3 is CASSKTVREWYYEQYF. The CDR3 DNA follows: TGTGCCAGCAGTAAGACAGTGAGAGAGTGGTACTACGAGCAGTACTTC.

This clonotype was detected many times. The rearrangement links TRBV6-2 or TRBV6-3 to TRBJ2-6, with D tentatively TRBD2 (5 bases). V dropped 2 bases and J dropped 4 bases, with 9 bases sitting between them. The CDR3 sequence is 15 residues long. Germline lookup yields CDR1 MNHEY and CDR2 SVGEGT. In DNA, the CDR3 is TGTGCCAGCAGTTACGGCGGGTCCGGGGCCAACGTCCTGACTTTC. It translates to CASSYGGSGANVLTF.

This clonotype has a handful of counts. This chain uses TRBV20-1 with TRBJ1-1; tentative D call: TRBD1 (5 bases). Germline lookup yields CDR1 DFQATT and CDR2 SNEGSKA (reference sequence). This CDR3 contains 15 residues. V was cut by 6 bases and J by 0 bases, with 17 bases left in between. The CDR3 DNA follows: TGCAGTGCGCCGACGTTGGGGCAGCTGAACACTGAAGCTTTCTTT. Protein sequence: CSAPTLGQLNTEAFF.

The chain recombines TRBV20-1 with TRBJ1-6; the D is unclear. Germline V gene lookup returns CDR1 DFQATT and CDR2 SNEGSKA (reference sequence). The CDR3 length is 12 residues. The CDR3 here is CGCTDLNSPLHF. The CDR3 region has the DNA TGCGGCTGTACAGATCTTAATTCACCCCTCCACTTT.

V usage is TRBV20-1 and J usage is TRBJ2-7; D is perhaps TRBD1 (6 bases). Trimming cost V 3 bases and J 5 bases, with 14 bases left between them. The CDR3 totals 13 residues. Germline V gene sequence: CDR1 DFQATT, CDR2 SNEGSKA (reference sequence). The CDR3 coding sequence is TGCAGTGCTAGTGCTGGGGCAGGGGACGAGCAGTACTTC. Translating gives CSASAGAGDEQYF.

This clonotype was found many times. The chain carries TRBV12-3 or TRBV12-4 and TRBJ2-3, with D hard to call. The germline V and J ends were trimmed by 5 bases and 8 bases, with 14 bases remaining between them. This CDR3 region has 13 residues. The CDR3 DNA reads as TGTGCCAGCAGTCCCCGTAGGATCGGTACGCAGTATTTT. Its translation: CASSPRRIGTQYF.